Following are 8 T cell receptor beta chains from one sample sequenced in a study of shared clonotypes between healthy human individuals. Some clones are missing from TCRdb's copy, which holds only in-frame ones; the method was immunoSEQ multiplex PCR. Found here are hundreds of thousands of clones, around three quarters of them singletons; the top ten hold roughly 2%. The sequencing input was memory CD4+ T cells sorted from blood. Subset in this sample: CD45RA-negative fraction. These receptors were obtained from a woman younger than 45 in good health.

The CDR3 region has the DNA TGTGCCAGCAGTTACCAACGGGACTCCTACGAGCAGTACTTC. Its translation is CASSYQRDSYEQYF. This sequence joins TRBV6-5 and TRBJ2-7; D is possibly TRBD2 (5 bases). The germline V gene encodes CDR1 MNHEY and CDR2 SVGAGI. Trimming took 2 bases from V and 0 from J, leaving 8 bases between them. This CDR3 comprises 14 residues.

The chain employs TRBV10-3 and TRBJ2-7; D might be TRBD2 (5 bases). CDR3 length: 13 amino acids. Germline V gives CDR1 ENHRY, CDR2 SYGVKD. With 0 bases removed from V and 6 bases from J, the gap between germline ends came to 9 bases. The CDR3 coding sequence is TGTGCCATCAGTGAGTCGAACGGGGTCGAGCAGTACTTC. Protein product: CAISESNGVEQYF.

This clone was detected once. The chain recombines TRBV28 with TRBJ2-7, with D possibly called TRBD1 or TRBD2 (5 bases each). The CDR3 is 15 residues long. The germline CDR1 and CDR2 sequences are MDHEN and SYDVKM. With 5 bases removed from V and 5 bases from J, the gap between germline ends came to 19 bases. The CDR3 spells CASSTPGTGNNEQYF. The CDR3 bases are TGTGCCAGCAGTACACCCGGGACCGGGAACAACGAGCAGTACTTC.

The V gene is TRBV5-5, the J gene TRBJ2-7, with TRBD2 identical over 11 bases. Unmatched junction bases numbered 4, after V lost 1 base and J lost 4 bases. Germline CDR1 reads SGHKS; CDR2 reads YYEKEE (reference sequence). CDR3 length: 15 residues. The CDR3 DNA is TGTGCCAGCAGCTTGAGCCCTAGCGGGAGGTACGAGCAGTACTTC. Its protein is CASSLSPSGRYEQYF.

This clone was recorded only once. This sequence joins TRBV5-8 and TRBJ1-4, with D uncertain. The germline V gene has CDR1 SGHTS and CDR2 YDEGEE. This CDR3 region has 19 residues. Trimming removed 4 bases from V and 2 bases from J, with 24 bases in between. CDR3 in DNA: TGTGCCAGCAGCCGACCCCGACTAAACCAGGCTCCCACTAATGAAAAACTGTTTTTT. Translating gives CASSRPRLNQAPTNEKLFF.

V and J are TRBV4-1 and TRBJ1-5; no clear D gene. The length of the CDR3 is 15 residues. Germline CDR1 is MGHRA and CDR2 is YSYEKL. With 2 bases removed from V and 6 bases from J, the gap between germline ends came to 14 bases. DNA of the CDR3: TGCGCCAGCAGCCAAACCGGCTTCGACGTTCAGCCCCAGCATTTT. The encoded protein is CASSQTGFDVQPQHF.

This clone is a singleton in its sample. The V and J genes are TRBV2 and TRBJ1-6, with D perhaps TRBD1 (5 bases). CDR1 is SNHLY, CDR2 FYNNEI, per germline. This CDR3 contains 13 residues. V was pared by 8 bases and J by 10 bases, with 15 bases between. The CDR3 DNA is TGTGCCAGCTCCGGCAGGGTGGAGTCACCCCTCCACTTT. Protein product: CASSGRVESPLHF.

The chain uses TRBV2 and TRBJ2-3, with 9 positions matching TRBD2. Germline V gene lookup returns CDR1 SNHLY and CDR2 FYNNEI. The CDR3 sequence is 15 residues long. V gave up 6 bases and J gave up 0 bases; unmatched junction bases: 4. CDR3 residues: CASRKLAGSTDTQYF. The DNA of the CDR3 is TGTGCCAGCAGGAAACTAGCGGGTAGCACAGATACGCAGTATTTT.